This T cell receptor (beta chain) was identified during a study of blood T cell repertoires in COVID-19. The CDR3 loop spans 15 amino acids. V lost 0 bases to trimming and J lost 3 bases; unmatched junction nucleotides: 2. The germline V gene encodes CDR1 KGHSH and CDR2 LQKENI. Authors' data handling: The assay estimated nucleated cells by amplifying reference gene primers. The assay was immunoSEQ multiplex PCR, and TCRdb's table has in-frame clones only and misses some. That table supplies the V and J calls and clone size; D and trimming were determined from the DNA. The sample includes about 300,000 clones, 85% to 90% of them seen just once. Allocation to cohorts depended on clinical history reported by the participants.

The sequencing sample was made of PBMCs or T cells enriched from blood (not recorded which). V is TRBV18 and J is TRBJ2-7; 10 nucleotides line up with TRBD1. The sequence was collected from a man aged 30-40 years who had recovered from COVID-19. The CDR3 region has the DNA TGTGCCAGCTCACCACCGACAGGGGGCCTCTACGAGCAGTACTTC. It yields the protein CASSPPTGGLYEQYF. The full variable domain, rest sourced from reference TRBV18 and TRBJ2-7, is NAGVMQNPRHLVRRRGQEARLRCSPMKGHSHVYWYRQLPEEGLKFMVYLQKENIIDESGMPKERFSAEFPKEGPSILRIQQVVRGDSAAYFCASSPPTGGLYEQYFGPGTRLTVT.